The T cell receptor beta chain described here comes from a study of shared clonotypes between healthy human individuals. Adult donors, all healthy and HIV-negative, had no recent acute infections or vaccinations. As processed by the authors: ImmunoSEQ output lacked quality scores and full-length reads, limiting matched filtering. Here immunoSEQ multiplex PCR was the method, and the copy in TCRdb shows in-frame clones only, minus some. That table supplies the V and J calls and clone size; D and trimming were determined from the DNA. Here the sample spans 400,000 to 500,000 clones, 79% being singletons. The CDR3 runs 18 residues. V was cut by 2 bases and J by 7 bases, with 26 bases left in between. Germline V gene data show CDR1 as MNHEY and CDR2 as SMNVEV (reference sequence). Findings and caveats of the study: Genetic and exposure-history diversity was limited by the few donors.

Points on this clone: Its antigen is undetermined.

V gene TRBV27 combines with J gene TRBJ1-2, with a tentative D call TRBD1 (6 bases). The source of this sequence is a woman aged 40 to 50 in good health. Some clones in this sample may be carry-over from other donors' samples. What was sequenced was PBMCs. CDR3 protein: CASSLGGTGDIPRGGYTF. The CDR3, as DNA: TGTGCCAGCAGTTTAGGGGGGACGGGGGATATTCCCAGGGGTGGCTACACCTTC.